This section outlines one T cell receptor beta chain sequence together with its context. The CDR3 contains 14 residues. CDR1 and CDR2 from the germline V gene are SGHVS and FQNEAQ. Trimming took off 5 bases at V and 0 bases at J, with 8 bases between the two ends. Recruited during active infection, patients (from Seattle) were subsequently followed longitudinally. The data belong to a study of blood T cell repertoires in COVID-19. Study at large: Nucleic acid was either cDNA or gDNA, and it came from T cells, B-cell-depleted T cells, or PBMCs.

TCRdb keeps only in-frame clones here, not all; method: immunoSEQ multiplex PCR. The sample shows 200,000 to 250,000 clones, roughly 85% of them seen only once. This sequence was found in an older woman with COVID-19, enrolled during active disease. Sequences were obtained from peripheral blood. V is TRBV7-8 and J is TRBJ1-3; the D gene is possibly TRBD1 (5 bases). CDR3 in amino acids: CASSTTASGNTIYF. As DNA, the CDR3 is TGTGCCAGCAGCACGACAGCCTCTGGAAACACCATATATTTT.